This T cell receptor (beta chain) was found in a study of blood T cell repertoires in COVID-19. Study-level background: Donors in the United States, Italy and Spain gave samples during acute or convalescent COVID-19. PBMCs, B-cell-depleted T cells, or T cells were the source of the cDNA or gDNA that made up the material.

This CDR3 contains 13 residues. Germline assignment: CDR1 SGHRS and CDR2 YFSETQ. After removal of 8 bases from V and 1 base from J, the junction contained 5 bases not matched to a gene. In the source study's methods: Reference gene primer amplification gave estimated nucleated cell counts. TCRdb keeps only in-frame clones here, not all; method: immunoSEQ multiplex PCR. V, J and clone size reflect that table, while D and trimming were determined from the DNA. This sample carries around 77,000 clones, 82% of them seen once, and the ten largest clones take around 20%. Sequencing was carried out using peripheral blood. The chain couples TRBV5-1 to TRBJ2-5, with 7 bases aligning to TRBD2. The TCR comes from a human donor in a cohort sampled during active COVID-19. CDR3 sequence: CASRTGGQETQYF. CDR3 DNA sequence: TGCGCCAGTCGAACGGGGGGCCAAGAGACCCAGTACTTC.